Below are 11 T cell receptor beta chains sequenced from a single sample in a study of cytomegalovirus exposure and HLA in healthy donors (dated by TCRdb to about 2017). The library was generated by the immunoSEQ multiplex PCR assay. The multiplex PCR relied on a mix of 60 forward primers for TCR Vbeta segments and 13 reverse primers for TCR Jbeta segments. This is the immuneACCESS table as TCRdb keeps it, with only in-frame sequences that have V and J called. A part of the clones is gone; compared with another copy, unresolved V genes explain less than half, and the rest is unexplained. In all, the sample holds 150,000 to 200,000 clones, and 75% to 85% of those were seen once. 1.6% of the sample is held by the ten biggest clonotypes. Sample: PBMCs. These receptors all come from a woman in her fifties or sixties in good health and CMV-seronegative.

The chain is built from TRBV19 and TRBJ2-7, with TRBD1 matching over 9 bases. Trimming took 3 bases from V and 0 from J; bases not matched to a gene: 6. CDR3 length: 16 amino acids. Germline assignment: CDR1 LNHDA and CDR2 SQIVND (reference sequence). CDR3 bases: TGTGCCAGTAGTATCGTCGGGACAGGGCTCTCCTACGAGCAGTACTTC. It translates to CASSIVGTGLSYEQYF.

V is TRBV5-6 and J is TRBJ2-3, with D tentatively TRBD1 (5 bases). Trimming removed 2 bases at V and 7 bases at J, with 17 bases between. Germline loops: CDR1 SGHDT, CDR2 YYEEEE. This CDR3 contains 15 residues. The CDR3 loop reads CASSLTQGLMNTQYF. CDR3 bases: TGTGCCAGCAGCTTAACCCAGGGCCTAATGAATACGCAGTATTTT.

The chain joins TRBV11-1 to TRBJ2-3, with TRBD2 matching 9 bases. From germline, CDR1 is SGHAT and CDR2 FQDESV (reference sequence). J gave up 4 bases and V 6 bases, and 5 bases lay outside the gene matches. The CDR3 is 14 residues long. In DNA form, the CDR3 reads TGTGCCAGCAGGAGAGCGGGGGGCCCAGATACGCAGTATTTT. It yields the protein CASRRAGGPDTQYF. The full variable domain, with the rest looked up from reference TRBV11-1 and TRBJ2-3, is EAEVAQSPRYKITEKSQAVAFWCDPISGHATLYWYRQILGQGPELLVQFQDESVVDDSQLPKDRFSAERLKGVDSTLKIQPAELGDSAMYLCASRRAGGPDTQYFGPGTRLTVL.

The rearrangement uses TRBV11-1 and TRBJ2-1; 10 bases match TRBD1. Germline loops: CDR1 SGHAT, CDR2 FQDESV (reference sequence). The CDR3 spans 14 residues. With V trimmed by 6 bases and J by 14 bases, 13 bases remained unmatched. The CDR3 bases are TGTGCCAGCAGTCCACCGGGACAGGGGAAACAAAAGTTCTTC. Its translation is CASSPPGQGKQKFF.

V is TRBV7-2 and J is TRBJ2-7; maybe TRBD1 (6 bases). The CDR3 has 15 amino acids. V lost 5 bases and J lost 4, with 18 bases in between. Germline assignment: CDR1 SGHTA and CDR2 FQGNSA. The CDR3 here is CASSPSPQGYYEQYF. Here the CDR3 DNA reads TGTGCCAGCAGCCCATCGCCCCAGGGGTATTACGAGCAGTACTTC. The whole variable domain, remainder taken from reference TRBV7-2 and TRBJ2-7, is GAGVSQSPSNKVTEKGKDVELRCDPISGHTALYWYRQSLGQGLEFLIYFQGNSAPDKSGLPSDRFSAERTGGSVSTLTIQRTQQEDSAVYLCASSPSPQGYYEQYFGPGTRLTVT.

V is TRBV4-3 and J is TRBJ1-1; no clear D gene. Between the trimmed V and J ends, which lost 4 bases and 2 bases, there was a span of 14 bases. This CDR3 region has 15 residues. Germline V gene lookup returns CDR1 LGHNA and CDR2 YSLEER. CDR3 DNA sequence: TGCGCCAGCAGCCGAAGCGGTCCCCTAAACACTGAAGCTTTCTTT. Translating gives CASSRSGPLNTEAFF.

DNA for the CDR3: TGTGCCAGCAGTGCCGAGAGGATCTCCTACGAGCAGTACTTC. Its translation is CASSAERISYEQYF. This sequence joins TRBV6-1 and TRBJ2-7; D ambiguous. The V and J ends lost 4 bases and 0 bases respectively, with 10 bases between them. The CDR3 contains 14 residues. Per germline, CDR1 MNHNS and CDR2 SASEGT.

The CDR3 here is CSVGQGTQPQHF. The DNA for the CDR3 is TGCAGCGTGGGACAGGGAACTCAGCCCCAGCATTTT. The chain carries TRBV29-1 and TRBJ1-5, with 9 bases matching TRBD1. The V gene end was trimmed by 6 bases and the J gene end by 6 bases; junction bases not matched to a gene: 3. CDR3 length equals 12 residues. Germline lookup yields CDR1 SQVTM and CDR2 ANQGSEA.

V and J are TRBV14 and TRBJ1-4; 9 nucleotides align to TRBD1. CDR1 SGHDN and CDR2 FVKESK come from the germline V gene. V trimming: 4 bases; J trimming: 6 bases; junction bases outside the gene matches: 9. This CDR3 region has 16 residues. CDR3 protein: CASSPTGQGRDEKLFF. The CDR3, as DNA: TGTGCCAGCAGCCCAACCGGACAGGGGAGGGATGAAAAACTGTTTTTT.

The J gene is TRBJ1-6, the V gene TRBV6-5; 7 bases match TRBD1. Trimming removed 5 bases from V and 9 bases from J; junction bases left unmatched: 10. The CDR3 contains 15 residues. Germline V gives CDR1 MNHEY, CDR2 SVGAGI. For the CDR3, the DNA is TGTGCCAGCAGTCGAACAGGGGAACTGAGTTCACCCCTCCACTTT. Encoded protein: CASSRTGELSSPLHF.

This clone was counted a few times. The V call is TRBV5-1, the J call TRBJ1-1; tentative D call: TRBD1 (6 bases). The germline V gene has CDR1 SGHRS and CDR2 YFSETQ. The CDR3 contains 15 residues. Trimming stripped 0 bases from V and 1 base from J, with 10 bases between. In nucleotides, the CDR3 is TGCGCCAGCAGCTTGGCAGGGGTGGGGAACACTGAAGCTTTCTTT. Residues: CASSLAGVGNTEAFF.